This T cell receptor beta chain was observed in a study of neurological immune-mediated disorders. Germline values: CDR1 DFQATT, CDR2 SNEGSKA (reference sequence). CDR3 length: 14 amino acids. Study outcomes and limitations: Expansion of TCR clones was greatest in HTLV-1-associated myelopathy and smallest in multiple sclerosis, where it fell below that of healthy controls.

This clonotype was recorded many times. The antigen is unknown. 5'RACE with 10-nucleotide random UMIs produced the cDNA. From the 5' RACE reads, TCRdb called clonotypes with MiXCR, one entry per CDR3 protein. The sample has some 48,000 distinct CDR3 sequences; around 14% are singletons. Specified time point: longitudinal time-point 2. The unsorted libraries were generated from a total of 2 million PBMCs, which had been stored in RNAlater at -80 C. The receptor's source is a male donor with HTLV-1-associated myelopathy (HAM/TSP). The rearrangement links TRBV20-1 to TRBJ1-6, with D maybe TRBD1 (5 bases). The sequenced sample was PBMCs. The CDR3 is CSQGLPAVNSPLHF. CDR3 in DNA: TGCAGCCAGGGACTCCCCGCTGTTAATTCACCCCTCCACTTT.